The clone carrying this T cell receptor (beta chain) came up many times. The antigen remains undetermined. CDR3 regions of TCR beta were amplified from RNA transcripts. HTBI primers served in a first-round RT-PCR, which a second-round multiplex PCR followed. TCRdb re-derived calls from the multiplex PCR reads in MiXCR, one entry per CDR3 protein. The data hold around 400,000 distinct CDR3 sequences, with 15% to 20% observed a single time. If patients had other autoimmune diseases, uncontrolled infections, pregnancy or lactation, they were excluded. The data derive from a study of Graves' ophthalmopathy and Graves' hyperthyroidism. Findings and limits, study-wide: Blood contained most expanded thyroid clonotypes exceeding 0.001 frequency.

Trimming pared 4 bases from V and 3 bases from J, leaving 7 bases between. The CDR3 has 12 residues. Per germline, CDR1 LNHDA and CDR2 SQIVND (reference sequence). The sample comprised peripheral blood. The clonotype comes from a woman aged 18-35 years with Graves' ophthalmopathy. The gene calls are TRBV19 and TRBJ2-7; D unresolved. Here the CDR3 reads CASSNGFYEQYF. The CDR3 nucleotides are TGTGCCAGTAGTAACGGATTCTACGAGCAGTACTTC.